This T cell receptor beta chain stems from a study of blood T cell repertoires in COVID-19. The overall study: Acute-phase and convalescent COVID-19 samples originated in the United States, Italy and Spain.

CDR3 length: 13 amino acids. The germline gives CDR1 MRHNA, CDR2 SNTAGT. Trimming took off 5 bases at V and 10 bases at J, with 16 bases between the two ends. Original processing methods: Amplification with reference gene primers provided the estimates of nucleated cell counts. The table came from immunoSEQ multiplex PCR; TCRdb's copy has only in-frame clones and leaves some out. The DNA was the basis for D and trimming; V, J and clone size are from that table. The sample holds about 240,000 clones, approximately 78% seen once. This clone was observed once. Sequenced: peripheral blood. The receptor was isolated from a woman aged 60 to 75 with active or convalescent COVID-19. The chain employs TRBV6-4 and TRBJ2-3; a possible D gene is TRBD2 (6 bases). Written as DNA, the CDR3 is TGTGCCAGCAGTCTCCAAAACGGGGGTGCGCAGTATTTT. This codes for CASSLQNGGAQYF.